This T cell receptor beta chain was observed in a study of shared T cell receptors in the human thymus. Germline CDR1 ENHRY, CDR2 SYGVKD. CDR3 length: 11 residues. V lost 7 bases to trimming and J lost 4 bases, with 8 bases between them. This clone occurred a few times. The protocol was immunoSEQ multiplex PCR, while the TCRdb copy is restricted to in-frame clones and leaves out a portion. The data contain about 730,000 clones, 80% to 90% of them seen just once; the ten biggest clones take up around 0.0094%. These records were also assigned to another study, of human thymus T cells. From that second work: Thymus specimens were resections from corrective heart surgery. Blood and thymic repertoires both appeared biased in V and J gene usage.

This receptor was taken from a girl in the first two years of life with a congenital heart defect. V and J are TRBV10-3 and TRBJ2-7; weak D call: TRBD1 (6 bases). The specimen was thymocytes. CDR3 sequence (DNA): TGTGCCATCATGGGGGCTTACGAGCAGTACTTC. It codes for CAIMGAYEQYF.